This T cell receptor beta chain was profiled in a study of cytomegalovirus exposure and HLA in healthy donors. Study-level findings and limits: Among TCR beta chains of equal frequency, HLA-associated ones were more clonally expanded in a later analysis. V- and J-gene trimming in TCR beta was tied to a missense DCLRE1C variant by an analysis performed later.

This clone occurred a few times. The antigen is unknown. 60 Vbeta and 13 Jbeta primers were used in PCR. TCRdb keeps only in-frame clones here, not all; method: immunoSEQ multiplex PCR. The sample has some 160,000 clones; around three quarters are singletons. The CDR3 loop spans 12 amino acids. Looked up from germline, CDR1 is SGHNT and CDR2 is YYREEE (reference sequence). V was cut by 1 base and J by 5 bases, with 3 bases left in between. The specimen sequenced was PBMCs. The sequence was obtained from a woman aged 40-49 years in good health and CMV-seronegative. This rearrangement joins TRBV5-4 to TRBJ2-2; no definite D call. The CDR3 spells CASSLHTGELFF. CDR3 coding DNA: TGTGCCAGCAGCTTGCATACCGGGGAGCTGTTTTTT.